The 21 T cell receptor beta chains below all came from one sample that was sequenced in a study of blood T cell repertoires in COVID-19. Generated by immunoSEQ multiplex PCR, the TCRdb table keeps only in-frame clones and is missing some. Of about 220,000 clones in the sample, about 87% were seen once. The sample comprised PBMCs or T cells enriched from blood (not recorded which). The receptor set was obtained from a woman aged 25 to 39 with acute COVID-19.

The chain recombines TRBV13 with TRBJ2-1; 8 positions match TRBD2. In germline, CDR1 is PRHDT, CDR2 FYEKMQ (reference sequence). CDR3 length: 16 amino acids. Unmatched junction bases numbered 13, after V lost 5 bases and J lost 7 bases. CDR3 coding DNA: TGTGCCAGCAGCGCGCAGCCGGGACTAGGCAGAAATGAGCAGTTCTTC. Translated, it gives CASSAQPGLGRNEQFF.

CDR3 DNA sequence: TGCGCCAGCAGCCAAATTGAATACAGGGCCGATATGGGGAATGAGCAGTTCTTC. Translating gives CASSQIEYRADMGNEQFF. The chain couples TRBV4-3 to TRBJ2-1; possible D gene TRBD1, 6 bases. Per germline, CDR1 LGHNA and CDR2 YSLEER. This CDR3 is 18 amino acids long. Trimming shortened V by 2 bases and J by 7 bases, and 24 bases separated the two germline ends.

The chain is built from TRBV14 and TRBJ1-2; possibly TRBD1 for D (6 bases). V lost 3 bases to trimming and J lost 5 bases, with 22 bases between them. In germline, CDR1 is SGHDN, CDR2 FVKESK. This CDR3 is built from 17 residues. The CDR3 nucleotides read TGTGCCAGCAGCCAGACCGCCACCAGGGGATCTCCATATGGCTACACCTTC. It codes for CASSQTATRGSPYGYTF.

J is TRBJ2-2 and V is TRBV7-8, with 8 nucleotides matching TRBD2. The CDR3 has 17 residues. The J segment lost 2 bases and the V segment lost 5 bases, leaving 10 bases of the junction unmatched. Germline V gives CDR1 SGHVS, CDR2 FQNEAQ. The CDR3 spells CASSPRLTSGNTGELFF. The CDR3, as DNA: TGTGCCAGCAGCCCCCGTCTCACTAGCGGAAACACCGGGGAGCTGTTTTTT.

This chain joins TRBV5-5 and TRBJ1-1; no reliable D call. Deletions cut 4 bases from V and 1 base from J, with 11 bases between. Germline V gene lookup returns CDR1 SGHKS and CDR2 YYEKEE (reference sequence). This CDR3 has 14 residues. CDR3 loop: CASSVEAPNTEAFF. CDR3 DNA sequence: TGTGCCAGCAGCGTCGAGGCTCCGAACACTGAAGCTTTCTTT. Supplemented by reference TRBV5-5 and TRBJ1-1, the full variable domain reads DAGVTQSPTHLIKTRGQQVTLRCSPISGHKSVSWYQQVLGQGPQFIFQYYEKEERGRGNFPDRFSARQFPNYSSELNVNALLLGDSALYLCASSVEAPNTEAFFGQGTRLTVV.

The chain couples TRBV3-1 (or the pseudogene TRBV3-2) to TRBJ1-2; D may be TRBD1 (5 bases). Germline-derived CDR1 and CDR2 are LGHDT and YNNKEL (reference sequence). V was cut by 4 bases and J by 0 bases, with 15 bases left in between. The CDR3 covers 16 residues. The CDR3 loop reads CASSPGGRGANYGYTF. DNA of the CDR3: TGTGCCAGCAGCCCAGGAGGGAGGGGAGCTAACTATGGCTACACCTTC.

The table lists this clone with a count of one. The chain is built from TRBV4-3 and TRBJ1-2; no firm D call. The V end lost 2 bases, the J end lost 4 bases, and 11 bases lay between the germline ends. Germline CDR1 and CDR2: LGHNA and YSLEER. The CDR3 contains 14 residues. The CDR3 loop is CASSQTSGGYGYTF. DNA for the CDR3: TGCGCCAGCAGCCAAACTTCCGGCGGCTATGGCTACACCTTC.

V and J are TRBV10-1 and TRBJ1-2; D remains unclear. Trimming took off 4 bases at V and 4 bases at J, with 10 bases between the two ends. The germline V gene has CDR1 WNHNN and CDR2 SYGVQD (reference sequence). CDR3 length equals 13 residues. The CDR3 sequence: CASSGNRAYGYTF. CDR3 bases: TGCGCCAGCAGTGGTAACAGAGCCTATGGCTACACCTTC.

This sequence joins TRBV11-3 and TRBJ2-1; the match to TRBD1 covers 10 bases. J lost 6 bases, V lost 5 bases, and 10 bases had no gene match. The CDR3 length is 16 residues. Looked up from germline, CDR1 is SGHNT and CDR2 is YENEEA. CDR3 sequence (DNA): TGTGCCAGCAGCCCCCCGTTCCGGGACAGGGGCAATGAGCAGTTCTTC. This codes for CASSPPFRDRGNEQFF. The full variable domain, with the rest looked up from reference TRBV11-3 and TRBJ2-1, is EAGVVQSPRYKIIEKKQPVAFWCNPISGHNTLYWYLQNLGQGPELLIRYENEEAVDDSQLPKDRFSAERLKGVDSTLKIQPAELGDSAVYLCASSPPFRDRGNEQFFGPGTRLTVL.

The CDR3 region is CASSLVSGFRDTQYF. The CDR3 bases are TGTGCCAGCAGCTTAGTCAGCGGGTTTAGAGATACGCAGTATTTT. The rearrangement links TRBV5-4 to TRBJ2-3; possible D gene TRBD2, 6 bases. The germline V gene encodes CDR1 SGHNT and CDR2 YYREEE (reference sequence). The CDR3 totals 15 residues. V shed 2 bases and J shed 5 bases, with 15 bases lying between them.

This rearrangement joins TRBV6-4 to TRBJ1-2; the match to TRBD1 covers 7 bases. With 7 bases clipped from V and 2 bases from J, the junction kept 7 bases outside the gene matches. CDR1 and CDR2 from the germline V gene are MRHNA and SNTAGT. The CDR3 has 14 residues. DNA for the CDR3: TGTGCCAGCAAGATCGACAGGGCGAACTATGGCTACACCTTC. As protein: CASKIDRANYGYTF.

This chain joins TRBV28 and TRBJ1-5; D not resolved. Germline lookup yields CDR1 MDHEN and CDR2 SYDVKM. Between the trimmed V and J ends, which lost 3 bases and 3 bases, there was a span of 3 bases. The CDR3 is 12 amino acids. The CDR3 reads CASSFYNQPQHF. The DNA of the CDR3 is TGTGCCAGCAGTTTCTACAATCAGCCCCAGCATTTT.

The chain is built from TRBV6-1 and TRBJ1-6; the D gene is possibly TRBD1 (6 bases). The germline CDR1 and CDR2 sequences are MNHNS and SASEGT. Trimming took 3 bases from V and 8 from J, leaving 14 bases between them. The CDR3 contains 15 residues. CDR3 nucleotide sequence: TGTGCCAGCAGTGATGTGAGGGAGGGGGATTCACCCCTCCACTTT. Its translation: CASSDVREGDSPLHF.

This clone was detected only once. The chain joins TRBV12-5 to TRBJ2-7; 8 bases map to TRBD2. The germline CDR1 and CDR2 sequences are LGHNT and FRNRAP. Trimming cost V 6 bases and J 3 bases; bases outside gene matches: 7. The CDR3 is made up of 14 amino acids. The CDR3 DNA is TGTGCTAGTGGCCCCCGGGGGGGACTCTACGAGCAGTACTTC. It yields the protein CASGPRGGLYEQYF. Complete variable domain (other parts from reference TRBV12-5 and TRBJ2-7): DARVTQTPRHKVTEMGQEVTMRCQPILGHNTVFWYRQTMMQGLELLAYFRNRAPLDDSGMPKDRFSAEMPDATLATLKIQPSEPRDSAVYFCASGPRGGLYEQYFGPGTRLTVT.

The CDR3 nucleotides read TGCAGTGCTAGTGTTACCCCGGGGGTTGGTCAGTTCTTC. It codes for CSASVTPGVGQFF. The J gene is TRBJ2-1, the V gene TRBV20-1; a possible D gene is TRBD2 (6 bases). V was shortened by 3 bases and J by 13 bases, with 19 bases between the two germline ends. CDR3 length: 13 residues. Germline loops: CDR1 DFQATT, CDR2 SNEGSKA (reference sequence).

The chain uses TRBV4-1 and TRBJ2-7; D remains unclear. The CDR3 loop spans 12 amino acids. The germline V gene has CDR1 MGHRA and CDR2 YSYEKL. V shed 0 bases and J shed 8 bases, with 8 bases lying between them. CDR3 sequence (DNA): TGCGCCAGCAGCCAAGATGCACTAAAGCAGTACTTC. This encodes CASSQDALKQYF.

This clone occurred once. This chain joins TRBV6-2 or TRBV6-3 and TRBJ1-1; no firm D call. V was trimmed by 2 bases and J by 5 bases, leaving 9 bases between them. The CDR3 length is 13 residues. The germline V gene has CDR1 MNHEY and CDR2 SVGEGT. CDR3: CASSYPGRTEAFF. The CDR3 DNA is TGTGCCAGCAGTTACCCGGGGAGGACTGAAGCTTTCTTT.

The chain joins TRBV7-9 to TRBJ1-1; 8 bases map to TRBD1. The V and J ends lost 5 bases and 8 bases, in that order; junction bases with no gene match: 16. Germline CDR1 SEHNR, CDR2 FQNEAQ (reference sequence). This CDR3 has 16 amino acids. The CDR3 is CASSNRQGPLRGEAFF. The DNA of the CDR3 is TGTGCCAGCAGCAATCGACAGGGGCCGTTGCGAGGAGAAGCTTTCTTT.

The chain recombines TRBV14 with TRBJ1-3; D may be TRBD1 (5 bases). This CDR3 is built from 13 residues. V lost 4 bases to trimming and J lost 10 bases, with 14 bases between them. Looked up from germline, CDR1 is SGHDN and CDR2 is FVKESK. CDR3 nucleotides: TGTGCCAGCAGCCCCGAGGTGGAGGGGACCATATATTTT. Residues: CASSPEVEGTIYF.

The chain employs TRBV5-1 and TRBJ2-1; TRBD1 matches 7 bases. Germline loops: CDR1 SGHRS, CDR2 YFSETQ. The CDR3 contains 16 residues. Trimming removed 4 bases from V and 4 bases from J; junction bases left unmatched: 11. CDR3 loop: CASSDGSGTDYNEQFF. The CDR3 coding sequence is TGCGCCAGCAGCGACGGATCCGGGACAGATTACAATGAGCAGTTCTTC. The variable domain in full, with the rest retrieved from reference TRBV5-1 and TRBJ2-1, is KAGVTQTPRYLIKTRGQQVTLSCSPISGHRSVSWYQQTPGQGLQFLFEYFSETQRNKGNFPGRFSGRQFSNSRSEMNVSTLELGDSALYLCASSDGSGTDYNEQFFGPGTRLTVL.

The CDR3, as DNA: TGCGCCAGCAGCTTGGGAAGGGGCTCCTACGAGCAGTACTTC. It codes for CASSLGRGSYEQYF. V is TRBV5-1 and J is TRBJ2-7; the D gene is possibly TRBD1 (5 bases). CDR1 and CDR2 from the germline V gene are SGHRS and YFSETQ. Deletions cut 0 bases from V and 0 bases from J, with 7 bases between. This CDR3 is 14 amino acids long.